Below, one TCR beta chain is given with its context. Trimming removed 2 bases at V and 1 base at J, with 11 bases between. Germline V gene lookup returns CDR1 SGHTA and CDR2 FQGTGA. This CDR3 comprises 15 residues. Clones were read by immunoSEQ multiplex PCR, and TCRdb kept only the in-frame ones, dropping some. The data hold 43,000 or so clones, with around 88% observed a single time. The data were obtained in a study of OX40 agonist ivuxolimab in advanced cancers. The chain carries TRBV7-3 and TRBJ1-1, with unresolved D. The sequences come from CD4+ or CD8+ T cells sorted from blood, collected in a trial of the OX40 agonist ivuxolimab. The receptor was derived from an adult with an advanced solid tumor such as melanoma, head and neck, liver or kidney cancer. The DNA of the CDR3 is TGTGCCAGCAGCTTAGGTAGCTTGGGGAACACTGAAGCTTTCTTT. Translation: CASSLGSLGNTEAFF.